The 32 T cell receptor beta chains below were found in one sample sequenced in a study of breast tumors, draining lymph nodes, adjacent tissues (dated by TCRdb to the mid-2010s). The lymph node samples were taken from the axillary draining lymph nodes of breast cancer patients. To prepare the library, multiplex PCR was applied. For sequencing, an Illumina HiSeq 2000 was employed. TCRdb ran its own pipeline on the public reads, namely fastp trimming at Q25 and MiXCR clone calling, and kept in-frame beta chains. Identical CDR3 protein sequences are pooled into one entry, listed with their most common genes and DNA. This sample lists fewer than 200,000 distinct CDR3 sequences; 30% to 35% were detected once. The leading ten clones occupy about 4.5% of the sample. The sequenced material came from axillary lymph node tissue. The receptors were sampled from a female donor with breast cancer. Some clones in this sample may be carry-over from other donors' samples.

Ten or more counts support this clonotype. DNA for the CDR3: TGTGCCTGGAGGGCTGGTAGACAGGCCCGTAACTATGGCTACACCTTC. Translated: CAWRAGRQARNYGYTF. The genes are TRBV30 and TRBJ1-2, with D possibly being TRBD1 (6 bases). This CDR3 has 16 residues. Trimming removed 3 bases from V and 1 base from J, with 18 bases in between. In germline, CDR1 is GTSNPN, CDR2 SVGIG (reference sequence).

This clonotype was seen ten or more times. The rearrangement uses TRBV12-3 or TRBV12-4 and TRBJ2-1; D may be TRBD2 (6 bases). The CDR3 length is 14 residues. V gave up 3 bases and J gave up 14 bases, with 20 bases separating them. The CDR3 nucleotides read TGTGCCAGCAGTTTCCAACCGGGACTTCATAGCGAGTTCTTC. This codes for CASSFQPGLHSEFF.

On this clonotype: A single base separates this from a much larger clone, so it may be a read error. The rearrangement uses TRBV6-5 and TRBJ1-6; 10 positions match TRBD1. The J segment lost 3 bases and the V segment lost 5 bases, leaving 4 bases of the junction unmatched. CDR1 MNHEY and CDR2 SVGAGI come from the germline V gene. The CDR3 spans 16 residues. The CDR3 DNA is TGTGCCAGCAGTCACGACAGGGGGCTCTATAATTCACCCCTCCACTTT. Translated, it gives CASSHDRGLYNSPLHF.

About this clonotype itself: Possible read error: a much larger clone is one base away. No conserved phenylalanine or tryptophan ends this CDR3, so it is likely a read error. This rearrangement joins TRBV7-9 to TRBJ2-7, with 10 nucleotides matching TRBD2. Unmatched junction bases numbered 8, after V lost 0 bases and J lost 3 bases. The CDR3 is made up of 17 amino acids. The germline CDR1 and CDR2 sequences are SEHNR and FQNEAQ (reference sequence). The CDR3 DNA sequence: TGTGCCAGCAGCTTAGCGGCCGGGGGGACTAGCGACTACGAGCAGTACCTC. Residues: CASSLAAGGTSDYEQYL.

Regarding this clonotype: One end of the junction does not line up with germline, which may come from a read error. The gene calls are TRBV5-5 and TRBJ1-6, with no clear D. Germline loops: CDR1 SGHKS, CDR2 YYEKEE (reference sequence). This CDR3 has 16 amino acids. CDR3 protein: CASSYGLPNTKSPLHF. The CDR3 DNA is TGCGCCAGCAGCTATGGACTCCCGAACACTAAGTCACCCCTCCACTTT.

This clonotype was recorded many times. V is TRBV2 and J is TRBJ2-7; 8 bases align to TRBD2. The CDR3 spans 14 residues. V was clipped by 2 bases and J by 7 bases; unmatched bases: 7. Germline CDR1 reads SNHLY; CDR2 reads FYNNEI. The CDR3 protein is CASSEMAGGQEQYF. CDR3 DNA sequence: TGTGCCAGCAGTGAAATGGCGGGAGGACAGGAGCAGTACTTC.

Concerning this clonotype itself: Since a much larger clone is just one base distant, this may be a read error. The V and J genes are TRBV5-4 and TRBJ2-2; 7 bases are shared with TRBD2. With 4 bases clipped from V and 0 bases from J, the junction kept 9 bases outside the gene matches. There are 17 residues in the CDR3. CDR1 and CDR2 from the germline V gene are SGHNT and YYREEE (reference sequence). The CDR3 region has the DNA TGTGCCAGCAGCGGCGGGACTACCGGGTCGAACACCGGGGAGCTGTTTTTT. It translates to CASSGGTTGSNTGELFF. Filled out from reference TRBV5-4 and TRBJ2-2, the complete variable domain reads ETGVTQSPTHLIKTRGQQVTLRCSSQSGHNTVSWYQQALGQGPQFIFQYYREEENGRGNFPPRFSGLQFPNYSSELNVNALELDDSALYLCASSGGTTGSNTGELFFGEGSRLTVL.

The chain is built from TRBV20-1 and TRBJ2-5; D may be TRBD1 (5 bases). The CDR3 covers 15 residues. The V and J ends lost 2 bases and 6 bases respectively, with 19 bases between them. Germline V gene data show CDR1 as DFQATT and CDR2 as SNEGSKA (reference sequence). In nucleotides, the CDR3 is TGCAGTGCTAGAAAGCCAGGGTCCTCATGGAAGACCCAGTACTTC. This encodes CSARKPGSSWKTQYF.

Comment on this clonotype: Being one base from a much bigger clone, this may be a read error. The V and J genes are TRBV5-1 and TRBJ2-1; the match to TRBD1 covers 8 bases. Germline CDR1 is SGHRS and CDR2 is YFSETQ. CDR3 length: 13 amino acids. CDR3 residues: CASSPQGDNDQFF. CDR3 DNA sequence: TGCGCCAGCAGCCCACAGGGGGACAATGACCAGTTCTTC.

This clonotype was picked up many times. This may arise from a read error, as a much more abundant clone is one base away. CDR3 sequence: CASSPSGRSGANVLTF. CDR3 bases: TGTGCCAGCAGTCCCTCAGGAAGATCTGGGGCCAACGTCCTGACTTTC. This chain connects TRBV6-5 to TRBJ2-6; D is unclear. Trimming removed 5 bases at V and 1 base at J, with 12 bases between. Germline V gives CDR1 MNHEY, CDR2 SVGAGI. The CDR3 runs 16 residues.

The CDR3 DNA reads as TGTGCCAGCAGAGAACGTGGGGGACAGGGCGATGGCTACACCTTC. Its translation is CASRERGGQGDGYTF. V gene TRBV2 combines with J gene TRBJ1-2; 9 bases are shared with TRBD1. The trim removed 6 bases at V and 6 bases at J, leaving 11 bases unmatched. This CDR3 region has 15 residues. Germline V gene sequence: CDR1 SNHLY, CDR2 FYNNEI.

In this sample, this clonotype turned up once. The chain has TRBV12-5 and TRBJ2-5; D possibly matches TRBD1 or TRBD2 (5 bases each). The CDR3 runs to 16 residues. The germline gives CDR1 LGHNT, CDR2 FRNRAP. With 1 base removed from V and 10 bases from J, the gap between germline ends came to 22 bases. Here the CDR3 reads CASGLGSSGPPRDQYF. The DNA for the CDR3 is TGTGCTAGTGGTTTGGGGAGCTCGGGGCCGCCAAGAGACCAGTACTTC.

Remarks on this clonotype: One base away lies a much larger clone, so this may be a sequencing read error. The V gene is TRBV4-1, the J gene TRBJ2-2; D gene uncertain. Germline V gene data show CDR1 as MGHRA and CDR2 as YSYEKL. CDR3 length: 15 amino acids. Trimming took off 5 bases at V and 2 bases at J, with 12 bases between the two ends. The DNA of the CDR3 is TGCGCCAGCAGCTGCAACGAGGCCAACACCGGGGAGCTGTTTTTT. Translation gives CASSCNEANTGELFF.

Turning to this clonotype: In this CDR3 the conserved last residue, phenylalanine or tryptophan, is missing, so a read error is likely. The V call is TRBV7-9, the J call TRBJ2-1, with D perhaps matching TRBD1 (6 bases). CDR3 length equals 15 residues. Germline V gives CDR1 SEHNR, CDR2 FQNEAQ (reference sequence). CDR3 sequence reads: CAGSQMGAPYNEQFL. The CDR3 region has the DNA TGTGCCGGCAGCCAAATGGGGGCCCCCTACAATGAGCAGTTCCTC.

This clonotype was observed a few times. The chain joins TRBV6-6 to TRBJ1-1; 7 nucleotides match TRBD1. V shed 5 bases, J shed 3 bases, and the junction held 3 bases outside the gene matches. Germline lookup yields CDR1 MNHNY and CDR2 SVGAGI (reference sequence). This CDR3 is built from 13 residues. CDR3 in amino acids: CASSTDRDTEAFF. CDR3 DNA: TGTGCCAGCAGTACCGACAGGGACACTGAAGCTTTCTTT.

Details on this clonotype: A much larger clone lies one base from this, so it may be a read error. This chain connects TRBV3-2 to TRBJ2-7; TRBD2 was called by the table and not checked on the DNA. TRBV3-2 is given as a pseudogene. CDR3 length equals 16 residues. The CDR3 region is CASSRPGLAGHYEQYF. In DNA form, the CDR3 reads TGTGCCAGCAGCCGACCCGGACTAGCGGGACACTACGAGCAGTACTTC.

The table lists this clonotype with many counts. One junction end disagrees with the germline gene, perhaps due to a read error. The chain joins TRBV7-2 to TRBJ1-3; 7 nucleotides line up with TRBD1. Germline CDR1 is SGHTA and CDR2 is FQGNSA. This CDR3 has 17 amino acids. The CDR3 coding sequence is TGTGCCAGCAGCTTCGCCGGGACAGCTAACTCTGGAAACCCCATATATTTT. Its protein is CASSFAGTANSGNPIYF. Filled out from reference TRBV7-2 and TRBJ1-3, the complete variable domain reads GAGVSQSPSNKVTEKGKDVELRCDPISGHTALYWYRQSLGQGLEFLIYFQGNSAPDKSGLPSDRFSAERTGGSVSTLTIQRTQQEDSAVYLCASSFAGTANSGNPIYFGEGSWLTVV.

CDR3 loop: CASSYPPGQRNEKLFF. The CDR3 DNA follows: TGTGCCAGCAGTTACCCCCCGGGACAAAGAAATGAAAAACTGTTTTTT. The chain uses TRBV6-7 and TRBJ1-4, with D possibly TRBD1 on 6 matching bases. TRBV6-7 is an ORF, with its function uncertain. This CDR3 is built from 16 residues. Trimming stripped 2 bases from V and 5 bases from J, with 15 bases between.

This clonotype has a count of ten or more. The V and J genes are TRBV18 and TRBJ1-5; D is perhaps TRBD1 (5 bases). Trimming removed 4 bases from V and 7 bases from J, with 11 bases in between. This CDR3 is 13 amino acids long. Germline CDR1 KGHSH, CDR2 LQKENI. The CDR3 protein is CASSQDTSQPQHF. As DNA, the CDR3 is TGTGCCAGCTCACAGGACACGTCCCAGCCCCAGCATTTT.

This clonotype was seen ten or more times. The genes are TRBV20-1 and TRBJ2-7; D possibly corresponds to TRBD2 (6 bases). The CDR3 length is 13 residues. The germline V gene encodes CDR1 DFQATT and CDR2 SNEGSKA (reference sequence). Trimming shortened V by 3 bases and J by 6 bases, and 15 bases separated the two germline ends. The CDR3 protein is CSARTGLLGEQYF. Written as DNA, the CDR3 is TGCAGTGCTAGGACGGGACTTTTAGGCGAGCAGTACTTC.

This clonotype was seen a few times. The V and J genes are TRBV2 and TRBJ1-6; 11 nucleotides match TRBD1. Germline V gene data show CDR1 as SNHLY and CDR2 as FYNNEI. The CDR3 has 15 residues. The trim removed 6 bases at V and 6 bases at J, leaving 4 bases unmatched. The CDR3 protein is CASRRTGGSNSPLHF. CDR3 coding DNA: TGTGCCAGCAGGCGGACAGGGGGCAGTAATTCACCCCTCCACTTT.

This rearrangement joins TRBV29-1 to TRBJ2-2; D is perhaps TRBD2 (5 bases). Germline values: CDR1 SQVTM, CDR2 ANQGSEA. V lost 1 base and J 8 bases, leaving 5 bases between the germline ends. There are 11 residues in the CDR3. CDR3 DNA: TGCAGCGTTGAAGTAGCGGGGGAGCTGTTTTTT. Its translation is CSVEVAGELFF.

This clonotype has ten or more counts. The chain links TRBV20-1 to TRBJ2-5, with TRBD2 as a possible D gene (5 bases). V was clipped by 6 bases and J by 5 bases, with 13 bases between them. The CDR3 length is 12 residues. Germline CDR1 reads DFQATT; CDR2 reads SNEGSKA (reference sequence). CDR3 in amino acids: CSARDVGETQYF. In DNA form, the CDR3 reads TGCAGTGCCCGGGATGTGGGGGAGACCCAGTACTTC.

Ten or more counts support this clonotype. The chain uses TRBV4-1 and TRBJ2-7; 8 bases map to TRBD2. The CDR3 consists of 15 residues. Germline-derived CDR1 and CDR2 are MGHRA and YSYEKL. Trimming took 4 bases from V and 3 from J; bases not matched to a gene: 8. CDR3 in amino acids: CASSPFSGGLYEQYF. DNA of the CDR3: TGCGCCAGCAGCCCGTTCAGCGGGGGTCTCTACGAGCAGTACTTC.

This clonotype was seen more than once but under ten times. The rearrangement uses TRBV7-3 and TRBJ1-1; D is unresolved. The germline CDR1 and CDR2 sequences are SGHTA and FQGTGA. V was cut by 2 bases and J by 6 bases, with 7 bases left in between. This CDR3 region has 12 residues. This CDR3 is CASSLEGAEAFF. DNA for the CDR3: TGTGCCAGCAGCTTAGAAGGCGCTGAAGCTTTCTTT.

This clonotype was seen a single time. Being one base from a much bigger clone, this may be a read error. The chain links TRBV19 to TRBJ2-1, with 10 nucleotides matching TRBD2. The trim removed 4 bases at V and 10 bases at J, leaving 13 bases unmatched. CDR3 length: 16 amino acids. In germline, CDR1 is LNHDA, CDR2 SQIVND (reference sequence). This CDR3 reads CASSTSGRVISREQFF. Here the CDR3 DNA reads TGTGCCAGTAGTACAAGCGGGAGGGTCATTTCGAGAGAGCAGTTCTTC.

Worth noting for this clonotype: Compared with germline, one end of the junction differs, possibly owing to a read error. The V call is TRBV9, the J call TRBJ1-4, with D possibly TRBD1 on 6 matching bases. This CDR3 has 15 amino acids. CDR1 SGDLS and CDR2 YYNGEE come from the germline V gene. The CDR3 nucleotides are TGTGCCAGCAGCGCTCAGGGGTTGATTAATGAAAAACCGTCTTTT. This gives the protein CASSAQGLINEKPSF.

This chain joins TRBV7-9 and TRBJ2-5; the match to TRBD2 covers 8 bases. V shed 0 bases and J 4 bases; nucleotides not matched to a gene: 4. CDR3 length equals 15 residues. Germline V CDR1 and CDR2: SEHNR, FQNEAQ (reference sequence). This chain's CDR3 is CASSLAAGGGETQYF. As DNA, the CDR3 is TGTGCCAGCAGCTTAGCTGCGGGGGGAGGAGAGACCCAGTACTTC.

This clonotype has a count of ten or more. The chain combines TRBV19 with TRBJ2-7, with 9 bases fitting TRBD1. Per germline, CDR1 LNHDA and CDR2 SQIVND (reference sequence). The trim removed 7 bases at V and 5 bases at J, leaving 6 bases unmatched. This CDR3 contains 13 residues. CDR3 protein: CASTDRGRHEQYF. The CDR3 DNA is TGTGCCAGTACGGACAGGGGAAGACACGAGCAGTACTTC.

The sample holds one count of this clonotype. Sequence at one end of the junction differs from germline and may be a read error. CDR3 nucleotide sequence: TGTACCAGCAGCCCTGGGACTGGTTACGAGCAGTACTTC. The encoded protein is CTSSPGTGYEQYF. The chain couples TRBV27 to TRBJ2-7; maybe TRBD2 (6 bases). From germline, CDR1 is MNHEY and CDR2 SMNVEV (reference sequence). The CDR3 is 13 residues long.

This clonotype has ten or more counts. V gene TRBV6-6 combines with J gene TRBJ1-4; 8 bases line up with TRBD1. Germline CDR1 reads MNHNY; CDR2 reads SVGAGI (reference sequence). This CDR3 has 16 residues. V lost 0 bases, J lost 8 bases, and 8 bases stayed unmatched. The CDR3 sequence: CASSYSTSDRGEKLFF. The CDR3 DNA sequence: TGTGCCAGCAGTTACTCTACCTCAGACAGGGGCGAAAAACTGTTTTTT.

The CDR3 DNA reads TGCAGTGCTGGGGACCCGCGCGGGGCTACGAATGAAGCTTTCTTT. Translating it yields CSAGDPRGATNEAFF. This chain uses TRBV20-1 with TRBJ1-1; the D gene is possibly TRBD1 (5 bases). Germline assignment: CDR1 DFQATT and CDR2 SNEGSKA (reference sequence). V shed 5 bases and J shed 7 bases, with 23 bases lying between them. The CDR3 runs 15 residues.